Below, 18 T cell receptor beta chains from the same sample are listed, as sequenced in a study of blood T cell repertoires in COVID-19. Only in-frame clones appear in the TCRdb table, and some are missing; sequencing was by immunoSEQ multiplex PCR. This sample has approximately 500,000 clones, with roughly 90% found just once. The sequenced sample consisted of PBMCs or T cells enriched from blood (not recorded which). These receptors were taken from a woman in her thirties or forties who had recovered from COVID-19.

The gene calls are TRBV7-2 and TRBJ2-7; 11 bases line up with TRBD2. The CDR3 is 15 residues long. Trimming took 5 bases from V and 3 from J; bases not matched to a gene: 6. Germline CDR1 and CDR2: SGHTA and FQGNSA. CDR3 nucleotide sequence: TGTGCCAGCAGCATGGGGACTAGCGGCCGCTACGAGCAGTACTTC. Protein: CASSMGTSGRYEQYF. Together with reference TRBV7-2 and TRBJ2-7, the CDR3 gives the full variable domain: GAGVSQSPSNKVTEKGKDVELRCDPISGHTALYWYRQSLGQGLEFLIYFQGNSAPDKSGLPSDRFSAERTGGSVSTLTIQRTQQEDSAVYLCASSMGTSGRYEQYFGPGTRLTVT.

V usage is TRBV24-1 and J usage is TRBJ2-5; 7 nucleotides line up with TRBD2. The junction had 2 bases not matched to a gene; V was cut back by 5 bases and J by 3 bases. Germline V gives CDR1 KGHDR, CDR2 SFDVKD. The CDR3 contains 13 residues. CDR3 nucleotides: TGTGCCACCAGTGGGGGGGGTGAAGAGACCCAGTACTTC. It translates to CATSGGGEETQYF.

This clone came up once. V gene TRBV11-2 combines with J gene TRBJ2-1, with a weak D call TRBD2 (5 bases). Between the trimmed V and J ends, which lost 5 bases and 3 bases, there was a span of 14 bases. The V gene's germline CDR1 is SGHAT and CDR2 FQNNGV. The CDR3 extends over 15 amino acids. CDR3 sequence reads: CASSPLDGVYNEQFF. DNA of the CDR3: TGTGCCAGCAGCCCGTTAGACGGGGTCTACAATGAGCAGTTCTTC.

This chain connects TRBV5-6 to TRBJ2-5; possibly TRBD2 for D (5 bases). The CDR3 spans 17 residues. The ends were cut back, 1 base at V and 5 bases at J, with 21 bases in the middle. Germline V lookup: CDR1 SGHDT, CDR2 YYEEEE. The CDR3 is CASSLSPSSSMQETQYF. The CDR3 DNA sequence: TGTGCCAGCAGCTTGTCTCCTAGCTCATCTATGCAGGAGACCCAGTACTTC.

In this sample, this clone turned up a few times. This chain joins TRBV11-3 and TRBJ2-2; 9 bases match TRBD1. V dropped 3 bases and J dropped 3; count of bases not matched to a gene: 5. CDR3 size: 16 residues. The germline V gene has CDR1 SGHNT and CDR2 YENEEA. CDR3 loop: CASSFRWTGDTGELFF. The CDR3 DNA reads as TGTGCCAGCAGCTTCCGGTGGACAGGGGACACCGGGGAGCTGTTTTTT.

The chain couples TRBV19 to TRBJ2-1; the D gene is possibly TRBD1 (5 bases). The CDR3 totals 16 residues. The germline V gene encodes CDR1 LNHDA and CDR2 SQIVND (reference sequence). Between the trimmed V and J ends, which lost 6 bases and 0 bases, there was a span of 15 bases. The CDR3 reads CASSLYVTDSYNEQFF. CDR3 DNA sequence: TGTGCCAGTAGCCTATACGTGACAGACTCCTACAATGAGCAGTTCTTC.

This chain links TRBV21-1 with TRBJ2-1; the table gives TRBD1 as D, unverified against the DNA. TRBV21-1 is marked as a pseudogene. This CDR3 is 16 amino acids long. In DNA form, the CDR3 reads TGTGCCAGCGGAACAGGGCCCCTTCTTTCCTACAATGAGCAGTTCTTC. Protein: CASGTGPLLSYNEQFF.

This clone was seen more than once but under ten times. J is TRBJ1-2 and V is TRBV4-2, with 11 bases fitting TRBD1. Germline lookup yields CDR1 LGHNA and CDR2 YNFKEQ. J lost 4 bases, V lost 6 bases, and 19 bases had no gene match. The CDR3 length is 19 residues. The CDR3 spells CASRRAKKGTGGAFYGYTF. For the CDR3, the DNA is TGTGCCAGCAGGCGAGCCAAAAAGGGGACAGGGGGAGCATTCTATGGCTACACCTTC.

This clone was recorded only once. The chain links TRBV7-9 to TRBJ2-7; D call uncertain. Trimming pared 3 bases from V and 4 bases from J, leaving 7 bases between. Germline V gene data show CDR1 as SEHNR and CDR2 as FQNEAQ (reference sequence). The CDR3 is 12 residues long. The CDR3 is CASSFLSYEQYF. DNA of the CDR3: TGTGCCAGCAGCTTTCTTAGTTACGAGCAGTACTTC.

The chain has TRBV14 and TRBJ2-7, with 11 bases identical to TRBD2. From germline, CDR1 is SGHDN and CDR2 FVKESK. Trimming removed 0 bases from V and 3 bases from J; junction bases left unmatched: 4. This CDR3 contains 16 residues. The CDR3 nucleotides read TGTGCCAGCAGCCAAGATCTACTAGCGGGAGACTACGAGCAGTACTTC. This codes for CASSQDLLAGDYEQYF.

The J gene is TRBJ2-7, the V gene TRBV7-6; TRBD1 is a possible D gene (5 bases). Trimming stripped 1 base from V and 7 bases from J, with 11 bases between. Germline V gene lookup returns CDR1 SGHVS and CDR2 FNYEAQ. CDR3 length: 13 residues. CDR3 sequence: CASSLGQTGEQYF. The CDR3 region has the DNA TGTGCCAGCAGCTTAGGACAGACGGGTGAGCAGTACTTC. The whole variable domain, remainder taken from reference TRBV7-6 and TRBJ2-7, is GAGVSQSPRYKVTKRGQDVALRCDPISGHVSLYWYRQALGQGPEFLTYFNYEAQQDKSGLPNDRFSAERPEGSISTLTIQRTEQRDSAMYRCASSLGQTGEQYFGPGTRLTVT.

The sample holds one count of this clone. The chain combines TRBV9 with TRBJ2-7, with 9 bases that match TRBD1. The germline V gene has CDR1 SGDLS and CDR2 YYNGEE. V trimming: 3 bases; J trimming: 2 bases; junction bases outside the gene matches: 9. The CDR3 spans 16 residues. CDR3 in DNA: TGTGCCAGCAGCGCCACGTCCGGGACAGGGACCTACGAGCAGTACTTC. This codes for CASSATSGTGTYEQYF. The complete variable domain, with remaining parts taken from reference TRBV9 and TRBJ2-7, reads DSGVTQTPKHLITATGQRVTLRCSPRSGDLSVYWYQQSLDQGLQFLIQYYNGEERAKGNILERFSAQQFPDLHSELNLSSLELGDSALYFCASSATSGTGTYEQYFGPGTRLTVT.

This chain connects TRBV5-4 to TRBJ2-5, with D maybe TRBD2 (5 bases). CDR3 length: 16 residues. In germline, CDR1 is SGHNT, CDR2 YYREEE (reference sequence). V lost 0 bases and J 9 bases, leaving 21 bases between the germline ends. The CDR3 sequence: CASSLDTASYTRSQYF. The CDR3 DNA sequence: TGTGCCAGCAGCTTGGATACGGCTAGCTATACCCGGTCCCAGTACTTC.

The chain employs TRBV6-5 and TRBJ2-7; weak D call: TRBD2 (5 bases). Germline V gene data show CDR1 as MNHEY and CDR2 as SVGAGI. CDR3 size: 13 residues. Trimming took off 7 bases at V and 2 bases at J, with 12 bases between the two ends. Written as DNA, the CDR3 is TGTGCCAGCAATTCACCGGGGACCTACGAGCAGTACTTC. It codes for CASNSPGTYEQYF.

The chain carries TRBV10-3 and TRBJ2-1; possibly TRBD2 for D (5 bases). Trimming pared 11 bases from V and 8 bases from J, leaving 19 bases between. The CDR3 loop spans 13 amino acids. Germline V gene sequence: CDR1 ENHRY, CDR2 SYGVKD. The CDR3 loop is CASGETVIDEQFF. The CDR3 DNA follows: TGTGCCTCCGGGGAGACTGTTATTGATGAGCAGTTCTTC.

The chain combines TRBV4-2 with TRBJ2-7; 14 positions agree with TRBD2. The CDR3 is 19 amino acids. Germline-derived CDR1 and CDR2 are LGHNA and YNFKEQ. J lost 0 bases, V lost 1 base, and 8 bases had no gene match. Here the CDR3 reads CASSQGTGGTSGSSYEQYF. CDR3 DNA: TGTGCCAGCAGCCAAGGGACAGGGGGGACTAGCGGGAGCTCCTACGAGCAGTACTTC.

The chain carries TRBV5-4 and TRBJ2-7; 9 bases align to TRBD2. This CDR3 comprises 14 residues. The ends lost 5 bases at V and 2 bases at J; junction bases unmatched: 5. The germline gives CDR1 SGHNT, CDR2 YYREEE (reference sequence). The CDR3 region is CASSKREAPYEQYF. Here the CDR3 DNA reads TGTGCCAGCAGTAAGCGGGAGGCTCCCTACGAGCAGTACTTC.

The rearrangement links TRBV16 to TRBJ1-1; tentatively, D is TRBD1 (6 bases). The CDR3 contains 14 residues. Germline CDR1 KGHSY, CDR2 FQNENV. With 5 bases removed from V and 0 bases from J, the gap between germline ends came to 10 bases. Here the CDR3 reads CASSYRDMNTEAFF. The CDR3 bases are TGTGCCAGCAGCTATCGGGACATGAACACTGAAGCTTTCTTT.